What follows are 21 T cell receptor beta chains derived from one specimen sequenced in a study of blood T cells in healthy people across ages. It was with a sample-barcoded 5' primer and a J-beta primer mix that a second PCR of roughly 6 to 11 cycles was run. From the 5' RACE reads, TCRdb called clonotypes with MiXCR, one entry per CDR3 protein. The table has under 850,000 distinct CDR3 sequences, roughly 35% seen once. Sequenced: blood. The receptors here all came from a man in his late teens or twenties in good health.

DNA for the CDR3: TGTGCCAGCAGCTGGACTTCGAGCTCCTACGAGCAGTACTTC. Translating gives CASSWTSSSYEQYF. The rearrangement uses TRBV7-2 and TRBJ2-7, with TRBD2 as a possible D gene (5 bases). Germline V CDR1 and CDR2: SGHTA, FQGNSA. V was cut by 4 bases and J by 0 bases, with 10 bases left in between. The CDR3 spans 14 residues.

This clonotype was recorded only once. A much larger clone differs by one base, so this may be a read error. The V call is TRBV12-3 or TRBV12-4, the J call TRBJ2-3; D unclear. V gave up 10 bases and J gave up 4 bases, with 9 bases separating them. This CDR3 is 11 amino acids long. CDR3 sequence: CATRNADTQYF. DNA for the CDR3: TGTGCCACTCGTAACGCAGATACGCAGTATTTT.

This chain uses TRBV21-1 with TRBJ2-7; TRBD1, the table's D call, lacks a check against the DNA. TRBV21-1 is assigned pseudogene status. The CDR3 sequence is 17 residues long. In DNA form, the CDR3 reads TGTGCCAGCAGCAGACACGGACAGGGCCACTTTATCTACGAGCAGTACTTC. Its protein product is CASSRHGQGHFIYEQYF.

The table lists this clonotype with a few counts. This chain joins TRBV20-1 and TRBJ2-7; the D gene is possibly TRBD2 (7 bases). CDR1 is DFQATT, CDR2 SNEGSKA, per germline (reference sequence). There are 14 residues in the CDR3. V lost 1 base to trimming and J lost 7 bases, with 17 bases between them. CDR3 sequence (DNA): TGCAGTGCTAGAGGGCGGGGGCGACACAATGAGCAGTACTTC. Translation: CSARGRGRHNEQYF.

Turning to this clonotype: This may stem from a read error, because a much larger clone lies one nucleotide away. This rearrangement joins TRBV7-9 to TRBJ2-1; D is perhaps TRBD2 (5 bases). CDR3 length: 17 residues. Per germline, CDR1 SEHNR and CDR2 FQNEAQ (reference sequence). Trimming removed 5 bases from V and 3 bases from J, with 20 bases in between. Written as DNA, the CDR3 is TGTGCCAGCAGCCCCATTAAGCGGACGGCGAACTACAATGAGCAGTTCTTC. Amino acids: CASSPIKRTANYNEQFF.

This clonotype has at least ten counts. A read error may explain this, as a much larger clone is one base away. This chain links TRBV20-1 with TRBJ2-1; possibly TRBD2 for D (6 bases). The V gene lost 6 bases and the J gene lost 3 bases, with 15 bases spanning the gap. Germline CDR1 reads DFQATT; CDR2 reads SNEGSKA (reference sequence). The CDR3 runs to 14 residues. CDR3: CSARDCQGYNEQFF. CDR3 in DNA: TGCAGTGCCAGGGACTGCCAAGGCTACAATGAGCAGTTCTTC.

V and J are TRBV15 and TRBJ1-5, with D tentatively TRBD1 (5 bases). Trimming removed 1 base from V and 0 bases from J, with 13 bases in between. The CDR3 has 17 amino acids. Looked up from germline, CDR1 is LNHNV and CDR2 is YYDKDF (reference sequence). CDR3 residues: CATSRADGGYSNQPQHF. The CDR3 nucleotides read TGTGCCACCAGCAGAGCTGACGGGGGGTATAGCAATCAGCCCCAGCATTTT.

The genes are TRBV18 and TRBJ2-2; D might be TRBD1 (6 bases). Trimming left V 3 bases short and J 7 bases short, with 15 bases between. The CDR3 length is 15 residues. In germline, CDR1 is KGHSH, CDR2 LQKENI. The DNA for the CDR3 is TGTGCCAGCTCACCGGGGACACCCCGAAACGGGGAGCTGTTTTTT. This sequence encodes CASSPGTPRNGELFF.

The gene calls are TRBV28 and TRBJ2-5; 7 bases align to TRBD2. The V and J ends lost 8 bases and 11 bases, in that order; junction bases with no gene match: 20. This CDR3 comprises 15 residues. Germline lookup yields CDR1 MDHEN and CDR2 SYDVKM. CDR3: CASLEREVGYNEQYF. DNA of the CDR3: TGTGCCAGCCTTGAACGGGAGGTAGGGTACAATGAGCAGTACTTC.

This clonotype has only a few counts. This chain uses TRBV20-1 with TRBJ2-3, with a tentative D call TRBD2 (6 bases). The CDR3 contains 14 residues. V was pared by 5 bases and J by 0 bases, with 12 bases between. Germline assignment: CDR1 DFQATT and CDR2 SNEGSKA (reference sequence). The CDR3 reads CSARGLISTDTQYF. The CDR3 DNA sequence: TGCAGTGCTCGAGGACTAATCAGCACAGATACGCAGTATTTT.

The rearrangement links TRBV12-3 or TRBV12-4 to TRBJ2-1; tentatively, D is TRBD1 (6 bases). The J call may not be correct, given that the DNA end is closer to TRBJ2-7. The CDR3 runs to 15 residues. The CDR3 protein is CASSLGQGIDNEQYF. The CDR3 nucleotides read TGTGCCAGCAGTTTAGGGCAGGGGATAGACAATGAGCAGTACTTC.

The chain links TRBV7-9 to TRBJ1-1, with TRBD1 matching over 11 bases. This CDR3 region has 16 residues. The germline gives CDR1 SEHNR, CDR2 FQNEAQ (reference sequence). Trimming at V came to 5 bases and at J to 3 bases, leaving 8 bases not matched to a gene. The CDR3: CASSHTWDRGDTEAFF. CDR3 in DNA: TGTGCCAGCAGCCATACCTGGGACAGGGGGGACACTGAAGCTTTCTTT.

This clonotype was detected only a few times. V usage is TRBV7-8 and J usage is TRBJ1-1, with 7 bases aligning to TRBD1. Germline lookup yields CDR1 SGHVS and CDR2 FQNEAQ. J lost 7 bases, V lost 3 bases, and 11 bases had no gene match. This CDR3 is built from 15 residues. This CDR3 is CASSFLTGINDEAFF. CDR3 nucleotides: TGTGCCAGCAGCTTCCTGACAGGGATCAACGATGAAGCTTTCTTT.

This clonotype was counted many times. CDR3 residues: CASSQDRQGNTNEQYF. The CDR3 bases are TGTGCCAGCAGCCAAGATCGCCAGGGTAACACCAACGAGCAGTACTTC. This chain joins TRBV4-2 and TRBJ2-7; D is possibly TRBD1 (5 bases). The V end lost 0 bases, the J end lost 5 bases, and 17 bases lay between the germline ends. The CDR3 is made up of 16 amino acids. CDR1 and CDR2 (germline): LGHNA, YNFKEQ.

This clonotype has a single count. A much more abundant neighbour one base away suggests this may be a read error. The CDR3 reads CAGSPQGIPYNEQFF. DNA of the CDR3: TGTGCCGGCAGCCCGCAGGGGATTCCCTACAATGAGCAGTTCTTC. The rearrangement joins TRBV12-3 or TRBV12-4 to TRBJ2-1; a weak D match, TRBD1 (6 bases). The CDR3 is 15 residues long.

This rearrangement joins TRBV7-9 to TRBJ1-1; 9 positions match TRBD1. The junction had 7 bases not matched to a gene; V was cut back by 6 bases and J by 11 bases. CDR3 length: 12 amino acids. In germline, CDR1 is SEHNR, CDR2 FQNEAQ (reference sequence). CDR3 protein: CASRTPGTGAFF. The CDR3 DNA reads as TGTGCCAGCAGGACCCCCGGGACAGGGGCTTTCTTT.

This clonotype came up many times. The chain carries TRBV29-1 and TRBJ2-5; D remains unclear. V lost 4 bases, J lost 5 bases, and 11 bases lay in between. The CDR3 runs 12 residues. CDR1 SQVTM and CDR2 ANQGSEA come from the germline V gene. DNA of the CDR3: TGCAGCGTTGTCCTAGACACTGAGACCCAGTACTTC. Protein: CSVVLDTETQYF.

The chain is built from TRBV5-1 and TRBJ1-2; no reliable D call. The V end lost 0 bases, the J end lost 7 bases, and 10 bases lay between the germline ends. Germline assignment: CDR1 SGHRS and CDR2 YFSETQ. The CDR3 has 13 residues. For the CDR3, the DNA is TGCGCCAGCAGCTTGGACCCCCCAACTGGCTACACCTTC. It yields the protein CASSLDPPTGYTF. The full variable domain, in which reference TRBV5-1 and TRBJ1-2 provide the parts outside the CDR3, is KAGVTQTPRYLIKTRGQQVTLSCSPISGHRSVSWYQQTPGQGLQFLFEYFSETQRNKGNFPGRFSGRQFSNSRSEMNVSTLELGDSALYLCASSLDPPTGYTFGSGTRLTVV.

Comment on this clonotype: It may be a read error: a sequence one base away is much more abundant. The V call is TRBV4-3, the J call TRBJ2-5; D possibly corresponds to TRBD2 (6 bases). The V end was cut by 4 bases, the J end by 11 bases, with 23 bases between. Germline CDR1 is LGHNA and CDR2 is YSLEER. The CDR3 is 15 residues long. The CDR3: CASSPGAGLDYKQYF. Here the CDR3 DNA reads TGCGCCAGCAGCCCCGGGGCAGGGCTGGACTACAAGCAGTACTTC.

This clonotype appeared a single time. The gene calls are TRBV10-3 and TRBJ2-3, with no clear D. Germline CDR1 reads ENHRY; CDR2 reads SYGVKD. V gave up 4 bases and J gave up 1 base, with 9 bases separating them. The CDR3 loop spans 14 amino acids. The DNA of the CDR3 is TGTGCCATCAGTGCGGCAGGAGGCACAGATACGCAGTATTTT. It specifies CAISAAGGTDTQYF.

Comments on this clonotype: A junction boundary mismatches the germline segment, possibly from a read error. V and J are TRBV12-3 or TRBV12-4 and TRBJ2-1; 8 bases match TRBD1. CDR3 length: 14 residues. CDR3: CASSLGTGFHEQVF. In DNA, the CDR3 is TGTGCCAGCAGTTTAGGGACAGGGTTCCATGAGCAGGTCTTC.